This T cell receptor (beta chain) was sequenced in a study of cytomegalovirus exposure and HLA in healthy donors (dated by TCRdb to the late 2010s). Context from the whole study: An earlier analysis of under 600 of the donors reported about 250 Gb of sequence data and 100 million to 140 million unique TCR beta sequences from approximately 180 million T cells. An early release that covered roughly 600 HLA-typed donors contained approximately 300 gigabases of sequencing data and tens of millions of unique TCR sequences. Of the roughly 390 genotyped donors, less than 85% were placed in the genetic ancestry cluster associated with self-reported Caucasian donors. The study aimed to test whether cataloging public T cell receptors could reveal signatures of past pathogen exposure. The T cell repertoires of several hundred subjects were profiled by immunosequencing and related to cytomegalovirus serostatus. Along with the approximately 700-subject first cohort, a separate validation cohort of over 90 different subjects was used. The study combined high-throughput TCR immunosequencing, statistical association of individual TCRs with disease status, and machine learning to predict cytomegalovirus infection status. A later analysis re-examined previously published TCR beta repertoires from several hundred donors and added high-resolution HLA genotyping to investigate patterns of TCR occurrence. The later analysis used no new phenotypic data to find candidate immune exposures, relying instead on TCR beta sequences and their occurrence across donors. To decide whether each TCR beta V gene segment behaved as functional or pseudogenic, an earlier analysis of nearly 600 of the donors relied on high-throughput TCR beta sequencing. Donor age, sex, ethnicity and CMV serostatus were compiled together with the repertoire data. A later genetic analysis took genome-wide SNP genotypes for about 55% of the 666 donors and used that subset as a discovery cohort. Every repertoire in the discovery cohort had been generated on one and the same sequencing platform. HLA typing included class I and class II loci at four-digit resolution. Typing coverage varied by locus: roughly 629-630 donors for A, B, C, DRB1 and DQB1; roughly 510 for DQA1; some 610 for DPA1; around 450 for DPB1. Because of strong linkage in the cohort, four to six DR-DQ haplotypes were treated as single units for association and clustering. Across some 400 genotyped donors of the cohort, an average of about 240,000 unique TCR beta nucleotide sequences per donor were sequenced, and approximately 17% of those sequences were non-productive.

To note about this clone: This receptor's antigen is unknown. No base quality values were provided; no much bigger clone lies one nucleotide off.

Study-wide findings and limitations: A further reported finding was that TCR beta sequences accurately predicted the HLA-A and HLA-B alleles for most subjects in the first cohort. In a later analysis, most CMV-associated TCR beta chains were found to appear HLA-restricted, with HLA associations seemingly driven largely by CMV exposure. A few of the identified cytomegalovirus-associated TCR beta chains were confirmed in vitro to be specific for cytomegalovirus antigens. In a later analysis, TCR association rates were found to vary across HLA loci, with the most associated TCRs seen for DRB1 alleles and the fewest for HLA-C alleles. Compared with the approximately 700-donor mean, donors in an Asian-associated ancestry cluster had fewer N-insertions in productive TCRs, according to a later genetic analysis. Only TCR beta chains were sequenced in this cohort, and the absence of alpha or paired-chain data limited detectable features. In the study, 164 TCR beta chains were listed as associated with cytomegalovirus. Because counts were too low, some 17 rarely observed V segments, including chromosome 9 orphons, were excluded from the earlier analysis of about 500 of the donors. In a later analysis, HLA-associated TCR beta chains showed more clonal expansion and lower generation probabilities than non-associated chains that were equally common. Roughly uniform sequencing depth across donors was assumed in presence/absence analyses, although this assumption may not hold. Because some donors lacked HLA typing at each locus, the association tests relied only on the typed subset. Most TCR sequences were observed very rarely across donors, whereas some public TCRs were present in many individuals. Immune exposure information for the cohort was limited to CMV serostatus. Linkage disequilibrium might explain the correlated functional status among segregating V segments, but an unknown experimental factor could not be excluded. An association between a missense DCLRE1C variant and V-gene and J-gene trimming of TCR beta chains was found in a later genetic analysis and replicated in an independent cohort. At a false discovery rate of 0.05, a later analysis linked some 17,000 TCR beta sequences to specific HLA alleles. The authors suggested that the approach could potentially be generalized to other disease states and immunological phenotypes. A cluster of highly shared sequence variants was judged likely to represent a technical artifact of the sequencing pipeline. In an earlier analysis of 587 of the donors, most TCR beta V segments appeared in productive rearrangements about 87% or about 30% of the time, broadly matching IMGT annotations. When HLA alleles, especially DR and DQ, strongly co-occurred, attributing TCR associations to individual alleles was difficult. Several of the top co-occurrence clusters appeared to be linked to parvovirus B19, influenza, CMV and Epstein-Barr virus, according to a later analysis. Cytomegalovirus status was reported to be diagnosed by the classifier with high specificity and sensitivity in both the original and validation cohorts.

Libraries were made using the immunoSEQ multiplex PCR assay. A mixture of 60 forward primers for TCR Vbeta segments and 13 reverse primers for TCR Jbeta segments was used in the multiplex PCR. The CDR3 region of rearranged TCR beta genes was amplified from genomic DNA by a multiplex PCR assay. The Illumina HiSeq System was used to sequence the amplified TCR beta libraries as 87-base-pair reads. Turning to the authors' computational methods: Across the 666 repertoires, a later analysis counted some 81 million unique TCR beta chains, around 11 million of which were shared by at least two donors. Raw reads were error-corrected and collapsed into unique sequences by a nearest-neighbor algorithm in which closely related sequences were merged to remove PCR and sequencing errors. To assign V, D and J gene segments, CDR3 sequences were aligned to IMGT reference sequences. Each retained sequence needed at least a six-nucleotide match to both a V gene segment and a J gene segment. A rearrangement was called productive if the CDR3 had no stop codons and remained in frame with V and J, and every other rearrangement was called non-productive. Following IMGT convention, CDR3 was defined as the stretch from the second conserved V-encoded cysteine to the conserved J-encoded phenylalanine. In an earlier analysis of approximately 500 of the donors, sequences lacking an unambiguous match to a single V gene segment were excluded. An earlier analysis of 587 of the donors called V segments functional above 56.7% productive rearrangements and segregating when the between-donor standard deviation exceeded 5%. A statistical classification framework was developed to diagnose cytomegalovirus status using the catalog of TCR beta chain sequences. In a later analysis, V and J genes were assigned by comparing TCR nucleotide sequences against IMGT/GENE-DB human TR gene sequences. The TCRdist pipeline was used in a later analysis to assign CDR3 sequences and most-parsimonious VDJ recombination scenarios. In a later analysis, each TCR beta chain was defined by its CDR3 amino acid sequence together with its V-gene family, and reads without a unique V-gene family were excluded. As a way to deal with suspected cross-contamination and a sequencing artifact, a later analysis dropped 500 to 700 nucleotide sequences that were highly shared and had low generation probability. In a later analysis, a clonal expansion index for each public chain was calculated from normalized within-repertoire ranks of inferred template counts. Generation probabilities in a later analysis came from a VDJ recombination model fitted to out-of-frame rearrangements, and those results were checked against IGoR. Hypergeometric tests were used in a later analysis to score TCR-TCR, TCR-HLA and TCR-CMV co-occurrence, with a repertoire-size bias correction applied to the TCR pairs. A later analysis estimated false discovery rates by permuting HLA or CMV assignments 20 times. A later analysis grouped co-occurring TCRs with DBSCAN, adding TCRdist sequence similarity when clustering within HLA-allele-positive subsets. Repertoires with fewer than 30,000 or more than 120,000 public chains were left out of co-occurrence clustering, as were five repertoires with anomalous nucleotide sharing. TCRdb took this table from immuneACCESS and kept in-frame rearrangements with V and J called. Such tables lack part of the clones; where checked against another copy, unresolved V genes explain under half of the gap, and the rest is unexplained. That table supplies the V and J calls and clone size; D and trimming were determined from the DNA. The sample data list roughly 90,000 clones, and 82% of these were observed just once. The ten largest clones take up about 3.7% of the sample.

The cohort comprised hundreds of healthy bone marrow donors. Cohort members were all nominally healthy when sampled, although unrecorded immune exposures were likely present. The donor was CMV seropositive and belonged to the group of around 300 seropositive cohort members. Every donor gave a peripheral blood sample, and the peripheral blood mononuclear cells from that sample were used for TCR beta sequencing. Genomic DNA was extracted from the blood cell samples with the Qiagen DNeasy Blood Extraction Kit. The sample consisted of PBMCs. The source is a young man in good health and CMV-seropositive.

The CDR3 region: CSVNAGAVGELFF. The nucleotide sequence reads TGCAGCGTTAATGCGGGAGCGGTCGGGGAGCTGTTTTTT. The sequence is built from TRBV29-1 and TRBJ2-2; the junction holds 7 bases that match TRBD2. V and J are trimmed by 5 bases and 7 bases, and the gene matches miss 7 bases of the junction. Counted from cysteine to phenylalanine, this CDR3 has 13 amino acids. The kept DNA is CDR3 alone, 39 bases in frame from the first base. The germline V gene yields SQVTM for CDR1 and ANQGSEA for CDR2.